One T cell receptor beta chain is described in this entry. Its antigen is currently unknown. Trimming took 6 bases from V and 4 from J; bases not matched to a gene: 4. The germline V gene has CDR1 LNHNV and CDR2 YYDKDF (reference sequence). The CDR3 runs to 14 residues. Sequencing relied on a cDNA template that was reverse transcribed from extracted RNA. The repertoire was sequenced with immunoSEQ multiplex PCR; TCRdb's copy has only in-frame clones and lacks some. Of about 100,000 clones in the sample, 50% to 60% were seen once. This record belongs to a study of CD8+ T cells in alopecia areata. General study findings and limits: Expanded CD8+ clones among the top 100, as well as scalp clonality, were significantly decreased by tofacitinib. Throughout tofacitinib, many expanded lesional clones continued to persist in scalp and blood.

Treatment indicated: oral pan-JAK inhibitor, 5-10 mg twice daily. The receptor's source is a human donor with alopecia areata. This chain joins TRBV15 and TRBJ1-5, with 9 bases that match TRBD1. The starting material was CD8+ T cells sorted from blood, obtained between weeks 55 and 65, from a patient treated with tofacitinib. CDR3 sequence (DNA): TGTGCCACCAGGAAGGACAGGGGTAATCAGCCCCAGCATTTT. As protein: CATRKDRGNQPQHF.